This TCR beta chain derives from a study of graft-versus-host responses after intestinal transplantation. Assay: immunoSEQ multiplex PCR; the TCRdb copy retains only in-frame clones and omits some. The sample has tens of thousands of clones, around nine tenths seen once; the top ten hold roughly 6%. The CDR3 covers 18 residues. The germline V gene has CDR1 MDHEN and CDR2 SYDVKM. With 2 bases clipped from V and 2 bases from J, the junction kept 9 bases outside the gene matches. With regard to this clone: The antigen remains unidentified.

This clonotype was sampled from a human donor who received an intestinal transplant. This material consisted of unstimulated CD8+ T cells sorted from spleen or lymph node cells, taken before intestinal transplant. The gene calls are TRBV28 and TRBJ2-1, with 10 bases fitting TRBD2. CDR3: CASSLVPTSGFTYNEQFF. The CDR3 DNA sequence: TGTGCCAGCAGTTTAGTCCCGACTAGCGGGTTTACCTACAATGAGCAGTTCTTC.